This is a list of T cell receptor beta chains from one sample in a study of CXCR3-negative and CXCR3-positive naive CD8 T cells. Reprocessing the 5' RACE reads, TCRdb reports a single entry for every CDR3 protein and omits DNA. The table for this sample gives approximately 9,100 distinct CDR3 sequences. The sequencing sample was made of naive CXCR3- CD8+ T cells from blood. Source of these receptors: a human donor in good health. Some clones in this sample may be carry-over from other donors' samples. Both conserved end residues are part of each CDR3. Rows may omit the clone size; those that give it use once, few, many or a size class.

j_gene | v_gene | abundance | CDR3aa
TRBJ2-7 | TRBV4-1 | NA | CASSQGQGGREQYF
TRBJ1-4 | TRBV7-2 | NA | CASSLHGSNEKLFF
TRBJ2-5 | TRBV4-1 | medium-sized | CASSPGLAGGSETQYF
TRBJ2-1 | TRBV29-1 | medium-sized | CSVDGEPGHMRNEQFF
TRBJ2-5 | TRBV7-6 | medium-sized | CASSLGLAGGGETQYF
TRBJ2-3 | TRBV7-8 | medium-sized | CASSLEPTDTQYF
TRBJ1-1 | TRBV28 | medium-sized | CASSRTAKNTEAFF
TRBJ1-1 | TRBV5-6 | NA | CASSPGQGAAFF
TRBJ1-1 | TRBV20-1 | medium-sized | CSARPLTPNTEAFF
TRBJ2-1 | TRBV29-1 | NA | CSVVQRGMYEQFF
TRBJ2-1 | TRBV29-1 | NA | CSVERTANNEQFF
TRBJ2-1 | TRBV7-6 | medium-sized | CASSLTGSYNEQFF
TRBJ1-3 | TRBV29-1 | medium-sized | CSVVGQDSGNTIYF
TRBJ1-2 | TRBV29-1 | NA | CSVERVTGDYGYTF